This record covers a single TCR beta chain. The data are from a study of blood T cell repertoires in COVID-19. Study at large: From the United States, Italy and Spain came samples of acute and convalescent COVID-19.

The protocol was immunoSEQ multiplex PCR, while the TCRdb copy is restricted to in-frame clones and leaves out a portion. The data contain hundreds of thousands of clones, 80% to 85% of them seen just once; the ten biggest clones take up around 18%. The TCR sequence derives from a woman of 80 years or more with active or convalescent COVID-19. Sequenced material: peripheral blood.

The CDR3 DNA reads TGTGCCAGCAGCCGAGGACTAGCGGGTGCGTCCTACGAGCAGTACTTC. Protein sequence: CASSRGLAGASYEQYF. V usage is TRBV7-9 and J usage is TRBJ2-7, with 11 bases that match TRBD2. Germline V gene sequence: CDR1 SEHNR, CDR2 FQNEAQ (reference sequence). V was clipped by 5 bases and J by 1 base; unmatched bases: 7. The CDR3 runs 16 residues. Variable domain in full (rest from reference TRBV7-9 and TRBJ2-7): DTGVSQNPRHKITKRGQNVTFRCDPISEHNRLYWYRQTLGQGPEFLTYFQNEAQLEKSRLLSDRFSAERPKGSFSTLEIQRTEQGDSAMYLCASSRGLAGASYEQYFGPGTRLTVT.